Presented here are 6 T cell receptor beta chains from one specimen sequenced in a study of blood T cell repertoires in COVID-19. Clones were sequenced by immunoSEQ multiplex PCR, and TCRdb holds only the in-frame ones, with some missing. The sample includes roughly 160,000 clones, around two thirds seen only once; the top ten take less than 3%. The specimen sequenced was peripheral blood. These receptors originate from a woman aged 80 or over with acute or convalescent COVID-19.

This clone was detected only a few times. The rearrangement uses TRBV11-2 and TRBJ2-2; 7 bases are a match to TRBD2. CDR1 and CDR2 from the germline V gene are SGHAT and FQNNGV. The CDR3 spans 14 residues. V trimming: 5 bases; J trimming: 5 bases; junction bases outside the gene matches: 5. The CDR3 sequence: CASSRNSGTGELFF. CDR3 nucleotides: TGTGCCAGCAGCCGGAATAGCGGGACCGGGGAGCTGTTTTTT.

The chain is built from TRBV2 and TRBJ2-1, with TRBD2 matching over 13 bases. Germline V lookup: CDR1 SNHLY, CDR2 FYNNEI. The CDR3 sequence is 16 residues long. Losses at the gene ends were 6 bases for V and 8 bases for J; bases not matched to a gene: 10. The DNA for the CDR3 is TGTGCCAGCAGCCCCCTCCGACTAGCGGGAGGCCATGAGCAGTTCTTC. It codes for CASSPLRLAGGHEQFF.

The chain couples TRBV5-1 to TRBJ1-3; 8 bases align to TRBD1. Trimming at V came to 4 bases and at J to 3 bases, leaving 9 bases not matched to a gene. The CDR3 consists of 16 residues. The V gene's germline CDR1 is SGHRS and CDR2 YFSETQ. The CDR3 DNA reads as TGCGCCAGCAGCCCGACGCAGGGGGCGATTGGAAACACCATATATTTT. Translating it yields CASSPTQGAIGNTIYF.

This chain's CDR3 is CASSSTQGSKEQYF. CDR3 DNA sequence: TGTGCCAGCAGCTCTACACAGGGGTCTAAAGAGCAGTACTTC. The chain combines TRBV11-2 with TRBJ2-7; 7 nucleotides line up with TRBD1. V shed 4 bases, J shed 7 bases, and the junction held 10 bases outside the gene matches. Germline loops: CDR1 SGHAT, CDR2 FQNNGV. This CDR3 has 14 residues. Using reference TRBV11-2 and TRBJ2-7 for the parts outside the CDR3, the full variable domain is EAGVAQSPRYKIIEKRQSVAFWCNPISGHATLYWYQQILGQGPKLLIQFQNNGVVDDSQLPKDRFSAERLKGVDSTLKIQPAKLEDSAVYLCASSSTQGSKEQYFGPGTRLTVT.

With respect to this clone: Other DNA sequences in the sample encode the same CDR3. The CDR3 DNA reads TGTGCCAGTAGTATAGTTCGGGAGGCGGAAGCTTTCTTT. This encodes CASSIVREAEAFF. This chain links TRBV19 with TRBJ1-1; D ambiguous. CDR1 is LNHDA and CDR2 is SQIVND in the germline V gene (reference sequence). V lost 1 base, J lost 8 bases, and 11 bases lay in between. The CDR3 covers 13 residues. The complete variable domain, with remaining parts taken from reference TRBV19 and TRBJ1-1, reads DGGITQSPKYLFRKEGQNVTLSCEQNLNHDAMYWYRQDPGQGLRLIYYSQIVNDFQKGDIAEGYSVSREKKESFPLTVTSAQKNPTAFYLCASSIVREAEAFFGQGTRLTVV.

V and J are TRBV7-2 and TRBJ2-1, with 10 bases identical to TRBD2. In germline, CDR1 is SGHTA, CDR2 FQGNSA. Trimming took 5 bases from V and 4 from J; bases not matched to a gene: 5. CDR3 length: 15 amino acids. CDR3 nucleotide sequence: TGTGCCAGCAGCACCCGGACTAGCGGTTACAATGAGCAGTTCTTC. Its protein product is CASSTRTSGYNEQFF. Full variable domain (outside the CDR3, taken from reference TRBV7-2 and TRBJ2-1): GAGVSQSPSNKVTEKGKDVELRCDPISGHTALYWYRQSLGQGLEFLIYFQGNSAPDKSGLPSDRFSAERTGGSVSTLTIQRTQQEDSAVYLCASSTRTSGYNEQFFGPGTRLTVL.